This is a list of T cell receptor beta chains from one sample in a study of CD8 T cells in ankylosing spondylitis. MiXCR was run by TCRdb on the 5' RACE reads, yielding one entry per CDR3 protein. The sample lists around 890,000 distinct CDR3 sequences, about 11% occurring once. Input material: blood, either unsorted or a sorted T cell fraction (not recorded which). All receptors come from a male donor with ankylosing spondylitis. CDR3s include the opening cysteine and the closing phenylalanine or tryptophan. A D gene is named only where the DNA matches it firmly.

V gene: TRBV7-2
J gene: TRBJ2-1
D gene: TRBD2
CDR3 protein: CASSLLAGNSYNEQFF

V gene: TRBV29-1
J gene: TRBJ2-1
D gene: NA
CDR3 protein: CSVEAPTVEQFF

V gene: TRBV5-1
J gene: TRBJ1-5
D gene: NA
CDR3 protein: CASSFDYSNQPQHF

V gene: TRBV5-1
J gene: TRBJ2-5
D gene: TRBD2
CDR3 protein: CASGSAGGETQYF

V gene: TRBV27
J gene: TRBJ2-1
D gene: NA
CDR3 protein: CASTDRRGNEQFF

V gene: TRBV5-6
J gene: TRBJ2-7
D gene: NA
CDR3 protein: CASSSLGRDYEQYF

V gene: TRBV7-2
J gene: TRBJ1-3
D gene: NA
CDR3 protein: CASSLGGVYGNTIYF

V gene: TRBV5-1
J gene: TRBJ2-3
D gene: TRBD2
CDR3 protein: CASSFQTSPGDTQYF

V gene: TRBV29-1
J gene: TRBJ2-3
D gene: TRBD1
CDR3 protein: CSVIPGQGAQDTQYF

V gene: TRBV24-1
J gene: TRBJ2-1
D gene: NA
CDR3 protein: CATSTAEESNEQFF

V gene: TRBV7-8
J gene: TRBJ2-7
D gene: NA
CDR3 protein: CASSLLSPGAGIHEQYF

V gene: TRBV5-1
J gene: TRBJ1-2
D gene: TRBD1
CDR3 protein: CASRDRDTNGYTF

V gene: TRBV12-3/TRBV12-4
J gene: TRBJ2-7
D gene: TRBD1
CDR3 protein: CASSLTDRGYEQYF

V gene: TRBV12-3/TRBV12-4
J gene: TRBJ2-2
D gene: NA
CDR3 protein: CASSFRARPTGELFF

V gene: TRBV12-3/TRBV12-4
J gene: TRBJ2-2
D gene: NA
CDR3 protein: CASSLAGLGELFF

V gene: TRBV9
J gene: TRBJ2-1
D gene: NA
CDR3 protein: CASSASYEQFF

V gene: TRBV9
J gene: TRBJ1-2
D gene: TRBD1
CDR3 protein: CASSVGTGVDYGYTF

V gene: TRBV7-2
J gene: TRBJ1-6
D gene: NA
CDR3 protein: CASSRRRNSPLHF

V gene: TRBV6-2/TRBV6-3
J gene: TRBJ2-2
D gene: NA
CDR3 protein: CASSYYFGTGELFF

V gene: TRBV27
J gene: TRBJ1-2
D gene: NA
CDR3 protein: CASSSLMGGRVATF

V gene: TRBV12-3/TRBV12-4
J gene: TRBJ1-3
D gene: NA
CDR3 protein: CASSFWPNSGNTIYF

V gene: TRBV29-1
J gene: TRBJ2-1
D gene: TRBD1
CDR3 protein: CSVGGQGAHSSSYNEQFF

V gene: TRBV2
J gene: TRBJ2-7
D gene: NA
CDR3 protein: CASSMELLFSYEQYF

V gene: TRBV29-1
J gene: TRBJ1-1
D gene: NA
CDR3 protein: CSVAGQGKTEAFF

V gene: TRBV20-1
J gene: TRBJ2-4
D gene: NA
CDR3 protein: CSASGRVAKNIQYF

V gene: TRBV7-2
J gene: TRBJ1-1
D gene: NA
CDR3 protein: CASSLGTRTTEAFF

V gene: TRBV7-2
J gene: TRBJ1-5
D gene: NA
CDR3 protein: CASSLGGPQHF

V gene: TRBV27
J gene: TRBJ2-3
D gene: NA
CDR3 protein: CASSSAERPDTQYF

V gene: TRBV20-1
J gene: TRBJ2-5
D gene: TRBD1
CDR3 protein: CSAKLTGDANFQETQYF

V gene: TRBV7-2
J gene: TRBJ2-3
D gene: NA
CDR3 protein: CASSVQADTDTQYF

V gene: TRBV27
J gene: TRBJ2-7
D gene: TRBD2
CDR3 protein: CASSLVVTSGRHYEQYF

V gene: TRBV5-1
J gene: TRBJ2-5
D gene: NA
CDR3 protein: CASSFPGRETQYF

V gene: TRBV19
J gene: TRBJ2-2
D gene: NA
CDR3 protein: CASGRQGIAGELFF

V gene: TRBV7-2
J gene: TRBJ2-3
D gene: TRBD1
CDR3 protein: CASSLTGGRIAQYF

V gene: TRBV5-1
J gene: TRBJ2-7
D gene: NA
CDR3 protein: CASSAKSQGEQYF

V gene: TRBV15
J gene: TRBJ1-1
D gene: NA
CDR3 protein: CATSAYLGNTEAFF

V gene: TRBV7-2
J gene: TRBJ2-1
D gene: NA
CDR3 protein: CASSSRRSPGSNEQFF

V gene: TRBV28
J gene: TRBJ2-1
D gene: NA
CDR3 protein: CASSLTHEQFF

V gene: TRBV20-1
J gene: TRBJ2-7
D gene: NA
CDR3 protein: CSATEADEQYF

V gene: TRBV6-1
J gene: TRBJ2-7
D gene: NA
CDR3 protein: CASSPTGYPSYEQYF

V gene: TRBV5-1
J gene: TRBJ1-1
D gene: NA
CDR3 protein: CASSLTGRLNTEAFF

V gene: TRBV29-1
J gene: TRBJ2-5
D gene: NA
CDR3 protein: CSVVGSQETQYF

V gene: TRBV7-2
J gene: TRBJ1-1
D gene: NA
CDR3 protein: CASSLGPGLNEAFF

V gene: TRBV20-1
J gene: TRBJ2-2
D gene: TRBD1
CDR3 protein: CSARDRRTGITGELFF

V gene: TRBV2
J gene: TRBJ2-7
D gene: NA
CDR3 protein: CASSEALRGAASYEQYF

V gene: TRBV20-1
J gene: TRBJ2-7
D gene: NA
CDR3 protein: CSGLTLSSYEQYF

V gene: TRBV5-5
J gene: TRBJ2-7
D gene: NA
CDR3 protein: CASSFVDPSGEQYF

V gene: TRBV7-2
J gene: TRBJ2-7
D gene: TRBD1
CDR3 protein: CASSLGGTGQQYF

V gene: TRBV6-1
J gene: TRBJ1-1
D gene: NA
CDR3 protein: CASSRGLVAFF

V gene: TRBV12-3/TRBV12-4
J gene: TRBJ1-5
D gene: NA
CDR3 protein: CASSRTFGRNQPQHF

V gene: TRBV6-5
J gene: TRBJ2-7
D gene: NA
CDR3 protein: CASSLRGAAYEQYF

V gene: TRBV20-1
J gene: TRBJ2-7
D gene: NA
CDR3 protein: CSARVGVSRVREGWEQYF

V gene: TRBV12-3/TRBV12-4
J gene: TRBJ2-7
D gene: NA
CDR3 protein: CASTEWDGAYEQYF

V gene: TRBV6-1
J gene: TRBJ1-4
D gene: NA
CDR3 protein: CASRASGYGTNEKLFF

V gene: TRBV4-2
J gene: TRBJ1-2
D gene: TRBD1
CDR3 protein: CASSPGQGDEIGYTF

V gene: TRBV5-1
J gene: TRBJ1-1
D gene: NA
CDR3 protein: CASRQVFGGEAFF

V gene: TRBV10-3
J gene: TRBJ2-1
D gene: TRBD2
CDR3 protein: CAISGFSGRQYNEQFF